This T cell receptor beta chain was identified in a study of blood T cell repertoires in COVID-19. Whole-study context: Samples of COVID-19 (acute and convalescent) were obtained from the United States, Italy and Spain. T cells, B-cell-depleted T cells, or PBMCs supplied cDNA or gDNA.

V trimming: 4 bases; J trimming: 5 bases; junction bases outside the gene matches: 11. The CDR3 runs to 15 residues. Germline lookup yields CDR1 SGHNT and CDR2 YYREEE (reference sequence). Per the study methods: From reference gene primer amplification, estimates of nucleated cell counts were derived. TCRdb's copy holds only in-frame clones and misses some; the assay was immunoSEQ multiplex PCR. That table supplies the V and J calls and clone size; D and trimming were determined from the DNA. The table records some 140,000 clones, 78% of them present only once. V and J are TRBV5-4 and TRBJ2-7, with 8 bases aligning to TRBD1. Sequences were obtained from peripheral blood. The sequence came from a man older than 75 with acute or convalescent COVID-19. Here the CDR3 DNA reads TGTGCCAGCAGCCAGATGACAGGGGCCGCCGACGAGCAGTACTTC. Translation gives CASSQMTGAADEQYF.